This TCR beta chain was documented in a study of blood T cell repertoires in COVID-19. Study overall: In each case, the material was cDNA or gDNA derived from T cells, B-cell-depleted T cells, or PBMCs.

In the source study's methods: Using reference gene primer amplification, nucleated cell counts were estimated. Libraries were prepared by immunoSEQ multiplex PCR; TCRdb keeps only in-frame clonotypes and omits some of them. The V and J calls and clone size are taken from that table; D and trimming were inferred from the DNA. The sample lists fewer than 250,000 clones, approximately 86% occurring once. The CDR3 runs to 12 residues. Germline V gene data show CDR1 as SEHNR and CDR2 as FQNEAQ (reference sequence). V was shortened by 3 bases and J by 6 bases, with 8 bases between the two germline ends. The TCR sequence derives from a human donor in a cohort sampled during active COVID-19. Sequencing used peripheral blood. The chain recombines TRBV7-9 with TRBJ1-1, with D possibly being TRBD1 (6 bases). CDR3 protein: CASSFEGAEAFF. The CDR3 nucleotides are TGTGCCAGCAGCTTTGAGGGGGCTGAAGCTTTCTTT.